Listed below are T cell receptor beta chains from one sample, sequenced in a study of blood T cells in healthy people across ages. TCRdb reanalysed the 5' RACE reads using MiXCR and keeps one entry per CDR3 protein. Among 1.5 million to 1.8 million distinct CDR3 sequences listed, roughly 43% were seen once. Sequencing was carried out using blood. The receptor source for this set is a woman under 30 in good health. The CDR3 runs from the conserved cysteine through the conserved F or W. The order of the fields is V gene, J gene, clone size, D gene, CDR3 DNA, CDR3 protein. The D gene is left open where the match is weak. Part of the rows lack a size; the others show once, few, many or a class for expanded clones.

V gene: TRBV27
J gene: TRBJ2-7
clone size: -
D gene: TRBD2
CDR3 DNA: TGTGCCAGCAGTACTTCCGGGACTAGCATCTACGAGCAGTACTTC
CDR3 protein: CASSTSGTSIYEQYF

V gene: TRBV9
J gene: TRBJ2-2
clone size: many
D gene: -
CDR3 DNA: TGTGCCAGCAAGGAGGGCGGGGTGAACACCGGGGAGCTGTTTTTT
CDR3 protein: CASKEGGVNTGELFF

V gene: TRBV27
J gene: TRBJ2-2
clone size: -
D gene: -
CDR3 DNA: TGTGCCAGCAGTTATGGCCTCACCGGGGAGCTGTTTTTT
CDR3 protein: CASSYGLTGELFF

V gene: TRBV4-2
J gene: TRBJ2-5
clone size: many
D gene: TRBD2
CDR3 DNA: TGTGCCAGCAGCCAAGAACTAGCGGGAGGCGAGGTGGAGACCCAGTACTTC
CDR3 protein: CASSQELAGGEVETQYF

V gene: TRBV12-3/TRBV12-4
J gene: TRBJ1-4
clone size: -
D gene: TRBD1
CDR3 DNA: TGTGCCAGCAGGAAGGGACAGAGCAATGAAAAACTGTTTTTT
CDR3 protein: CASRKGQSNEKLFF

V gene: TRBV5-1
J gene: TRBJ2-6
clone size: -
D gene: -
CDR3 DNA: TGCGCCAGCAACCAGGACAGATCTGGGGCCAACGTCCTGACTTTC
CDR3 protein: CASNQDRSGANVLTF

V gene: TRBV6-2/TRBV6-3
J gene: TRBJ2-1
clone size: -
D gene: -
CDR3 DNA: TGTGCCAGCAGTAGACTCTTAAGGGATGAGCAGTTCTTC
CDR3 protein: CASSRLLRDEQFF

V gene: TRBV5-5
J gene: TRBJ2-2
clone size: -
D gene: -
CDR3 DNA: TGTGCCAGCAGCTTGGCCTTCACCGGGGAGCTGTTTTTT
CDR3 protein: CASSLAFTGELFF

V gene: TRBV12-3/TRBV12-4
J gene: TRBJ1-6
clone size: few
D gene: -
CDR3 DNA: TGTGCCAGCAGTTTACGTCGTCCAGGGGATAATTCACCCCTCCACTTT
CDR3 protein: CASSLRRPGDNSPLHF

V gene: TRBV20-1
J gene: TRBJ1-1
clone size: -
D gene: TRBD1
CDR3 DNA: TGCAGTGCTAGAGATGTAGGGACAGGGTCGAAAGCTTTCTTT
CDR3 protein: CSARDVGTGSKAFF

V gene: TRBV6-1
J gene: TRBJ2-1
clone size: few
D gene: TRBD1
CDR3 DNA: TGTGCCAGCAGCCACGGACAGGGTTTCTTTGGTTCCTACAATGAGCAGTTCTTC
CDR3 protein: CASSHGQGFFGSYNEQFF

V gene: TRBV29-1
J gene: TRBJ2-7
clone size: -
D gene: -
CDR3 DNA: TGCAGCGCCCTAAACCGGGACGTCGTCACCTACGAGCAGTACTTC
CDR3 protein: CSALNRDVVTYEQYF

V gene: TRBV7-3
J gene: TRBJ2-3
clone size: -
D gene: -
CDR3 DNA: TGTGCCAGCAGCTTATACCCAGGGATAAGCACAGATACGCAGTATTTT
CDR3 protein: CASSLYPGISTDTQYF

V gene: TRBV11-2
J gene: TRBJ2-3
clone size: few
D gene: -
CDR3 DNA: TGTGCCAGCAGTGTGCAGAGGAGAGGGACAGATACGCAGTATTTT
CDR3 protein: CASSVQRRGTDTQYF

V gene: TRBV7-8
J gene: TRBJ2-6
clone size: -
D gene: TRBD1
CDR3 DNA: TGTGCCAGCAGCTTAGCAGGGACAGGCGGGGTCCTGACTTTC
CDR3 protein: CASSLAGTGGVLTF

V gene: TRBV6-1
J gene: TRBJ2-5
clone size: few
D gene: -
CDR3 DNA: TGTGCCAGCAGTGGAAACACCGTTCGAGAGACCCAGTACTTC
CDR3 protein: CASSGNTVRETQYF

V gene: TRBV12-3/TRBV12-4
J gene: TRBJ1-4
clone size: -
D gene: -
CDR3 DNA: TGTGCCAGCAGACCCCCCACAGGGCTGAATGAAAAACTGTTTTTT
CDR3 protein: CASRPPTGLNEKLFF

V gene: TRBV4-1
J gene: TRBJ1-1
clone size: -
D gene: -
CDR3 DNA: TGCGCCAGCAGCCCCCCGGAGAGGAACACTGAAGCTTTCTTT
CDR3 protein: CASSPPERNTEAFF

V gene: TRBV7-3
J gene: TRBJ2-1
clone size: few
D gene: TRBD2
CDR3 DNA: TGTGCCAGCAGCTTAGGGGGCCGGACTAGCGGGAGTCCCCTCTACTACAATGAGCAGTTCTTC
CDR3 protein: CASSLGGRTSGSPLYYNEQFF

V gene: TRBV7-7
J gene: TRBJ2-7
clone size: once
D gene: -
CDR3 DNA: TGTGCTAGCAGCTTAGTGCTTACCTCTGAGCAGTACTTC
CDR3 protein: CASSLVLTSEQYF

V gene: TRBV7-9
J gene: TRBJ1-1
clone size: -
D gene: -
CDR3 DNA: TGTGCCAGCAGCCATTGGACAAAAGGTGGAGCTTTCTTT
CDR3 protein: CASSHWTKGGAFF

V gene: TRBV25-1
J gene: TRBJ1-2
clone size: few
D gene: -
CDR3 DNA: TGTGCCAGCAGTGAATCGGTGGGGTTCTATGGCTACACCTTC
CDR3 protein: CASSESVGFYGYTF

V gene: TRBV4-3
J gene: TRBJ2-5
clone size: -
D gene: TRBD1
CDR3 DNA: TGCGCCAGCAGCCAGGGGACAGGGGTGAGGGAGACCCAGTACTTC
CDR3 protein: CASSQGTGVRETQYF

V gene: TRBV2
J gene: TRBJ2-7
clone size: -
D gene: -
CDR3 DNA: TGTGCCAGCAGGATGGGCCGCTACCTCGACTGGTCCTACGAGCAGTACTTC
CDR3 protein: CASRMGRYLDWSYEQYF

V gene: TRBV5-1
J gene: TRBJ2-7
clone size: -
D gene: -
CDR3 DNA: TGCGCCAGCAGCCAGCAGGGCCTAAACTCCTACGAGCAGTACTTC
CDR3 protein: CASSQQGLNSYEQYF

V gene: TRBV5-1
J gene: TRBJ2-3
clone size: few
D gene: -
CDR3 DNA: TGCGCCAGCAGCTTAAGACAGGTTACAGATACGCAGTATTTT
CDR3 protein: CASSLRQVTDTQYF

V gene: TRBV2
J gene: TRBJ1-1
clone size: -
D gene: -
CDR3 DNA: TGTGCCAGCAGTGACGAGGGTCAGAACACTGAAGCTTTCTTT
CDR3 protein: CASSDEGQNTEAFF

V gene: TRBV6-2/TRBV6-3
J gene: TRBJ1-2
clone size: many
D gene: -
CDR3 DNA: TGTGCCAGCAGCCGAACAGAGAACTATGGCTACACCTTC
CDR3 protein: CASSRTENYGYTF

V gene: TRBV20-1
J gene: TRBJ1-2
clone size: few
D gene: -
CDR3 DNA: TGCAGTGCGCCCTGGGGGGGGCGTTCGACCAACTATGGCTACACCTTC
CDR3 protein: CSAPWGGRSTNYGYTF

V gene: TRBV27
J gene: TRBJ2-1
clone size: few
D gene: TRBD2
CDR3 DNA: TGTGCCAGCCGTAGCGGGATGGGTTACAATGAGCAGTTCTTC
CDR3 protein: CASRSGMGYNEQFF

V gene: TRBV9
J gene: TRBJ2-5
clone size: few
D gene: -
CDR3 DNA: TGTGCCAGCAACCCTGGCGTGTCCCGGGAGACCCAGTACTTC
CDR3 protein: CASNPGVSRETQYF

V gene: TRBV12-3/TRBV12-4
J gene: TRBJ1-5
clone size: few
D gene: -
CDR3 DNA: TGTGCCAGCAGTTTTCGGGGGGCGGAAAATCAGCCCCAGCATTTT
CDR3 protein: CASSFRGAENQPQHF

V gene: TRBV20-1
J gene: TRBJ2-7
clone size: once
D gene: -
CDR3 DNA: TGCAGCGCTAGAGATCCTATGAAGGGGACTTACGAGCAGTACTTC
CDR3 protein: CSARDPMKGTYEQYF

V gene: TRBV30
J gene: TRBJ2-2
clone size: -
D gene: -
CDR3 DNA: TGTGCCGGGCGGTCTCCGGACACCGGGGAGCTGTTTTTT
CDR3 protein: CAGRSPDTGELFF

V gene: TRBV2
J gene: TRBJ2-3
clone size: -
D gene: -
CDR3 DNA: TGTGCCAGCAGGGCTGACAGAACATCAGGAACGCAGTATTTT
CDR3 protein: CASRADRTSGTQYF

V gene: TRBV30
J gene: TRBJ2-5
clone size: -
D gene: -
CDR3 DNA: TGTGCCTGGAGTCCCCGGGTTAAGGATGAGCAGTACTTC
CDR3 protein: CAWSPRVKDEQYF

V gene: TRBV7-2
J gene: TRBJ1-4
clone size: -
D gene: -
CDR3 DNA: TGTGCCAGCAGCTTAGAGAAAGGATATAATGAAAAACTGTTTTTT
CDR3 protein: CASSLEKGYNEKLFF

V gene: TRBV30
J gene: TRBJ2-3
clone size: -
D gene: TRBD2
CDR3 DNA: TGTGCCTGGAGTGTCCCTAGCGGGGGCACAGATACGCAGTATTTT
CDR3 protein: CAWSVPSGGTDTQYF

V gene: TRBV6-5
J gene: TRBJ1-2
clone size: many
D gene: -
CDR3 DNA: TGTGCCAGCAGTTTGACAACTAACTATGGCTACACCTTC
CDR3 protein: CASSLTTNYGYTF

V gene: TRBV29-1
J gene: TRBJ2-3
clone size: few
D gene: TRBD1
CDR3 DNA: TGCAGCGTTGCCAGGACAGGGTTTGGCCCAGATACGCAGTATTTT
CDR3 protein: CSVARTGFGPDTQYF

V gene: TRBV6-5
J gene: TRBJ2-7
clone size: -
D gene: TRBD1
CDR3 DNA: TGTGCCAGCAGTTTGACAGGGGTGGGGTCGGGGGAGCAGTACTTC
CDR3 protein: CASSLTGVGSGEQYF

V gene: TRBV27
J gene: TRBJ2-1
clone size: -
D gene: TRBD2
CDR3 DNA: TGTGCCAGCACTCCTCTAGCGGGGGGGTCGTATGAGCAGTTCTTC
CDR3 protein: CASTPLAGGSYEQFF

V gene: TRBV12-3/TRBV12-4
J gene: TRBJ2-5
clone size: few
D gene: -
CDR3 DNA: TGTGCCAGCAGTTTCTACAGCCCCGATACCCAGTACTTC
CDR3 protein: CASSFYSPDTQYF

V gene: TRBV6-7
J gene: TRBJ2-7
clone size: few
D gene: -
CDR3 DNA: TGTGCCAGCAGTGTTTCCCAGTACTTC
CDR3 protein: CASSVSQYF

V gene: TRBV7-6
J gene: TRBJ1-4
clone size: -
D gene: -
CDR3 DNA: TGTGCCAGCAGCTTGAAAGGGGTAACTAATGAAAAAATGTTTTTT
CDR3 protein: CASSLKGVTNEKMFF

V gene: TRBV6-2/TRBV6-3
J gene: TRBJ1-2
clone size: few
D gene: -
CDR3 DNA: TGTGCCAGCAGTTACCCGCTCGACAGCTATGGCTACACCTTC
CDR3 protein: CASSYPLDSYGYTF

V gene: TRBV4-1
J gene: TRBJ2-1
clone size: few
D gene: TRBD2
CDR3 DNA: TGCGCCAGCAGCCAAAATAGCGGGCCTGGAAGATACAATGAGCAGTTCTTC
CDR3 protein: CASSQNSGPGRYNEQFF

V gene: TRBV27
J gene: TRBJ1-1
clone size: -
D gene: -
CDR3 DNA: TGTGCCAGCAAAATGGGTAACACTGAAGCTTTCTTT
CDR3 protein: CASKMGNTEAFF

V gene: TRBV29-1
J gene: TRBJ2-7
clone size: many
D gene: -
CDR3 DNA: TGCAGCGTTGAAGATCCGGCAAGACCATCGGAGCAGTACTTC
CDR3 protein: CSVEDPARPSEQYF

V gene: TRBV20-1
J gene: TRBJ2-1
clone size: -
D gene: -
CDR3 DNA: TGCAGTGCCGACGGCCCGTTCGTCCACAATGAGCAGTTCTTC
CDR3 protein: CSADGPFVHNEQFF

V gene: TRBV6-5
J gene: TRBJ2-1
clone size: many
D gene: -
CDR3 DNA: TGTGCCAGCAGTTACTCGACCGACAATGAGCAGTTCTTC
CDR3 protein: CASSYSTDNEQFF